This T cell receptor beta chain was retrieved from a study of T cell responses to AZD1222 COVID-19 vaccine. Whole-study context: Samples with a second dose at about 4 or about 12 weeks were pooled together. Regarding the study as a whole: Clonal diversity was possibly underestimated, and white British individuals and females predominated among donors. Unmutated variant regions are reportedly the target of nearly half of TCRs that are spike-specific. The peak T cell response came first, and repertoires were sampled only after it.

Remarks on this clone: Antigen specificity is unknown.

Libraries were prepared by immunoSEQ multiplex PCR; TCRdb keeps only in-frame clonotypes and omits some of them. The top ten hold 3.4% of the sample, which has more than 110,000 clones, around nine tenths seen once. V was clipped by 7 bases and J by 5 bases, with 8 bases between them. The CDR3 consists of 12 residues. In germline, CDR1 is MNHEY, CDR2 SVGAGI. The receptor's source is an adult in good health. Sample: peripheral blood, taken on day 0 of AZD1222 vaccination. The chain combines TRBV6-5 with TRBJ2-2; perhaps TRBD1 as D (6 bases). CDR3 sequence (DNA): TGTGCCAGCAACCAGGGGACCGGGGAGCTGTTTTTT. The encoded protein is CASNQGTGELFF.